This TCR beta chain was retrieved from a study of blood T cell repertoires in COVID-19. The table lists this clone with a count of one. The CDR3 totals 15 residues. V was clipped by 4 bases and J by 4 bases; unmatched bases: 7. The germline V gene encodes CDR1 SEHNR and CDR2 FQNEAQ (reference sequence). Some clones are missing from TCRdb's copy, which holds only in-frame ones; the method was immunoSEQ multiplex PCR. The table shows 300,000 to 400,000 clones, with around 82% occurring only once. This clonotype originated in a man aged 25-45 years with active or convalescent COVID-19. The V gene is TRBV7-9, the J gene TRBJ2-3; 8 positions match TRBD2. The sequenced material came from peripheral blood. The DNA of the CDR3 is TGTGCCAGCAGCTATAGCGGGGTTCAGCCAGATACGCAGTATTTT. Translating gives CASSYSGVQPDTQYF.